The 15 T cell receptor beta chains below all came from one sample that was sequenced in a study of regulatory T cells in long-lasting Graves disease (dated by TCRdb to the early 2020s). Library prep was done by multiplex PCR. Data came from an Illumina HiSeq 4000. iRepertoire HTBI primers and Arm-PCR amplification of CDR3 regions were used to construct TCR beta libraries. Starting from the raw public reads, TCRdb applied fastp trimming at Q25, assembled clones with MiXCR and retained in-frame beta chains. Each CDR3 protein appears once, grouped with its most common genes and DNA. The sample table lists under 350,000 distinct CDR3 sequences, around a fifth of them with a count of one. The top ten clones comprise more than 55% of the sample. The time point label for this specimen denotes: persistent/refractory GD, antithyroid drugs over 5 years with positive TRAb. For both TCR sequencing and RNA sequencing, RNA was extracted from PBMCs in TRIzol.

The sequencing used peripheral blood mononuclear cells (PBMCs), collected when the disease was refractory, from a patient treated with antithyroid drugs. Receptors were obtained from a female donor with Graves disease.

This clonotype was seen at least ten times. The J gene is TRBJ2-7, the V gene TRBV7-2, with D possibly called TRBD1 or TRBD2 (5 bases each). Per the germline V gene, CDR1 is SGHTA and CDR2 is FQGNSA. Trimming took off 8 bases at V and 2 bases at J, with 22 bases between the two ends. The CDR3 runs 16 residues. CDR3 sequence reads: CASSTLGYGGTYEQYF. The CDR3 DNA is TGTGCCAGCTCCACCCTAGGGTATGGGGGAACCTACGAGCAGTACTTC.

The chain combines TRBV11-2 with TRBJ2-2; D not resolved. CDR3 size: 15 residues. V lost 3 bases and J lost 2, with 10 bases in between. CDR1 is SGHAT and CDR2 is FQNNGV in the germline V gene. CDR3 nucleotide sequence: TGTGCCAGCAGCTTGGGGATACGAAACACCGGGGAGCTGTTTTTT. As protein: CASSLGIRNTGELFF.

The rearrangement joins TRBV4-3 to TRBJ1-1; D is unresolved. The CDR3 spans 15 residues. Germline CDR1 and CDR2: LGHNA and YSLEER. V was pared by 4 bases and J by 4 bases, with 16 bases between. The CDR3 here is CASSPVVVGPTEAFF. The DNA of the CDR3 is TGCGCCAGCAGCCCCGTGGTTGTGGGCCCCACTGAAGCTTTCTTT.

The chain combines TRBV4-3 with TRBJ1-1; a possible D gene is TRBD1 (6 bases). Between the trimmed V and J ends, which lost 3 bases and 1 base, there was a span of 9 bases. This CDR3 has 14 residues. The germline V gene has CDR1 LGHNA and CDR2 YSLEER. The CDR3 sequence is CASSHLQGNTEAFF. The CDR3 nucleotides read TGCGCCAGCAGCCATTTACAGGGGAACACTGAAGCTTTCTTT.

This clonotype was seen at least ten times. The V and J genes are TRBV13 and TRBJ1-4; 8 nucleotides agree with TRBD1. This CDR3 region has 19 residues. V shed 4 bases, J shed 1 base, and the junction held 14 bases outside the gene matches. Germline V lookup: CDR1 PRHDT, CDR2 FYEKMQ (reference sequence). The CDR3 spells CASSSTRQGKDGTNEKLFF. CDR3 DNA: TGTGCCAGCAGCTCGACAAGACAGGGGAAGGATGGAACTAATGAAAAACTGTTTTTT. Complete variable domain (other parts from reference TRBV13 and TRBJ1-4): AAGVIQSPRHLIKEKRETATLKCYPIPRHDTVYWYQQGPGQDPQFLISFYEKMQSDKGSIPDRFSAQQFSDYHSELNMSSLELGDSALYFCASSSTRQGKDGTNEKLFFGSGTQLSVL.

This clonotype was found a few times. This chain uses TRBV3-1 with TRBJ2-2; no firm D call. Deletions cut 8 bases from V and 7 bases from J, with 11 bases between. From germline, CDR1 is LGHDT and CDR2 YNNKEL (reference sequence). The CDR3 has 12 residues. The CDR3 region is CASAGLGGELFF. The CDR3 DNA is TGTGCCAGCGCCGGATTGGGCGGGGAGCTGTTTTTT. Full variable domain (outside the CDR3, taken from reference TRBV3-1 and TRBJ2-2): DTAVSQTPKYLVTQMGNDKSIKCEQNLGHDTMYWYKQDSKKFLKIMFSYNNKELIINETVPNRFSPKSPDKAHLNLHINSLELGDSAVYFCASAGLGGELFFGEGSRLTVL.

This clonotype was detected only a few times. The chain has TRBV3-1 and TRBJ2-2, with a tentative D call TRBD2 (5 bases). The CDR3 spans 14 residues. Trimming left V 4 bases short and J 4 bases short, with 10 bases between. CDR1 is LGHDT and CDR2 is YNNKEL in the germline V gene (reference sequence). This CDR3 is CASSPTIGTGELFF. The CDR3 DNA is TGTGCCAGCAGCCCGACTATCGGCACCGGGGAGCTGTTTTTT.

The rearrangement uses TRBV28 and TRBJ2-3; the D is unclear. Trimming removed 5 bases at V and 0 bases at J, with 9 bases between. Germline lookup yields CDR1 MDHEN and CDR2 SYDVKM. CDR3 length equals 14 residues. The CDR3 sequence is CASSPPISTDTQYF. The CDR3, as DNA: TGTGCCAGCAGTCCACCGATAAGCACAGATACGCAGTATTTT.

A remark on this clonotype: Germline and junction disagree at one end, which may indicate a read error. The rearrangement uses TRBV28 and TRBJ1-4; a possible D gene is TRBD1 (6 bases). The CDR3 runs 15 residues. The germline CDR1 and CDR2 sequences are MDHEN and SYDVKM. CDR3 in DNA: TGTGCCAGCGGTTTCGGACAGACTCCTAATGAAAAACTGTTTTTT. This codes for CASGFGQTPNEKLFF.

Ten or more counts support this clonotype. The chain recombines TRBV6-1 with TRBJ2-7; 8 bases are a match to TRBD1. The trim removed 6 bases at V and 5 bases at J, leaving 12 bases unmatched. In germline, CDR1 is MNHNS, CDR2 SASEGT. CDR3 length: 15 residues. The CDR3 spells CASRLKGQGPNEQYF. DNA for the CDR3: TGTGCCAGCAGGCTCAAAGGACAGGGTCCCAACGAGCAGTACTTC.

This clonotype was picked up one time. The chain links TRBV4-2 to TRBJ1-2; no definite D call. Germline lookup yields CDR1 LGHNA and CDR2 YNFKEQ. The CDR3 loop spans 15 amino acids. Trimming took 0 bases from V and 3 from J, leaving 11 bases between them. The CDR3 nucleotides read TGTGCCAGCAGCCAAGATGCCGCGGATTACTATGGCTACACCTTC. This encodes CASSQDAADYYGYTF.

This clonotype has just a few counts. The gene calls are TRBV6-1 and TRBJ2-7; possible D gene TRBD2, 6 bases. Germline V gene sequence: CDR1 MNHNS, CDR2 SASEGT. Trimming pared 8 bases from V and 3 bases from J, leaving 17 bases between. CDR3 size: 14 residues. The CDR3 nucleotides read TGTGCCAGCGGCGATACCCCCGGGGGCTACGAGCAGTACTTC. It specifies CASGDTPGGYEQYF.

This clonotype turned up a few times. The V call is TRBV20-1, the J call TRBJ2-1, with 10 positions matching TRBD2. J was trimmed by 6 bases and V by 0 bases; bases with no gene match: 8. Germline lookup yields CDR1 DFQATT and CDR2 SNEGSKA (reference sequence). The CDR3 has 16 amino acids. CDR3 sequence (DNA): TGCAGTGCTAGAGATGCGACAGCGGGAGGGTTCAATGAGCAGTTCTTC. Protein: CSARDATAGGFNEQFF.

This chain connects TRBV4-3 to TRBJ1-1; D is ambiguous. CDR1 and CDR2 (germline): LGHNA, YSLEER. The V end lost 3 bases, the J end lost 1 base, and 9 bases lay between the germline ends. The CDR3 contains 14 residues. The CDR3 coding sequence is TGCGCCAGCAGCCATAGTACTTCGAACACTGAAGCTTTCTTT. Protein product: CASSHSTSNTEAFF.

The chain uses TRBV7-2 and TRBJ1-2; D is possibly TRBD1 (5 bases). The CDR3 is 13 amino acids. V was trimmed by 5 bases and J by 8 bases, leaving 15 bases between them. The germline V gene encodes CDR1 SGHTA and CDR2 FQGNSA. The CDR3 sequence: CASSPRVGGGYTF. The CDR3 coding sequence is TGTGCCAGCAGCCCCCGTGTTGGGGGGGGCTACACCTTC.